This TCR beta chain was recovered during a study of blood T cell repertoires in COVID-19 (dated by TCRdb to 2018 to 2021). About the study as a whole: The collaborator samples originated in the United States, Italy and Spain and spanned the acute and convalescent phases of COVID-19. Where HLA class I and class II types were available, the types were taken from metadata supplied by the sample provider, not from assay-based typing. The repertoires were made available in a free public database intended to serve as a resource for research on the immune response to SARS-CoV-2. The dataset comprised deeply sampled blood TCRbeta repertoires from subjects exposed to, actively infected with, or recovered from COVID-19. The prospective study material was composed of cDNA or gDNA derived from T cells, B-cell-depleted T cells, or PBMCs. Nearly every sample came with metadata listing a de-identified subject ID, COVID-19 status, age in years and sex. The samples were drawn from the first 160 participants of the ongoing ImmuneRACE study and from 1,254 subjects provided by 6 global collaborators. The full study reports these points: How much clinical and demographic metadata was included differed by source and by participant, and the metadata was provided uncurated.

Each collaborating institution followed its own protocols to collect whole blood in K2EDTA tubes. For TCRbeta analysis, collaborator samples were shipped as frozen whole blood, as isolated PBMCs, or as DNA extracted from either sample type. TCRbeta CDR3 regions were amplified from genomic DNA using the immunoSEQ Assay, a bias-controlled multiplex PCR. On the study's bioinformatics: Within the assay, amplification of reference gene primers was used to estimate how many nucleated cells each sample contained. To quantify the absolute abundance of each unique TCRbeta CDR3 rearrangement, sequence reads were collapsed and filtered. For each sample, productive Simpson clonality was calculated as the square root of Simpson's diversity index over productive rearrangements. TCRdb provides this immuneACCESS table in a form limited to in-frame rearrangements. Some clones are lacking; in checked studies, under half of them reflect an unresolved V gene, and why the rest are absent is not known. V, J and clone size are taken as reported in that table, and D and trimming were inferred from the DNA itself. Across this sample there are about 190,000 clones, with over 70% seen only once. Approximately 6.9% of the sample is in the top ten clones.

The V end loses 6 bases and the J end loses 4 bases, and a stretch of 10 bases separates them. The CDR3 contains 13 residues, cysteine and phenylalanine counted. The retained sequence is limited to the CDR3, 39 bases, with the frame set at the first base. The germline V gene (reference sequence) specifies MNHEY as CDR1 and SMNVEV as CDR2. In the case of this clone: Its antigen remains undetermined. The input lacks base qualities; no much larger clone sits a single base away.

The chain links TRBV27 with TRBJ2-1; perhaps TRBD2 is the D gene, with 6 bases matching. The TCR originated in a man in his sixties with acute or convalescent COVID-19. Sequencing was done on a sample of peripheral blood. The nucleotides are TGTGCCAGCAGGGCGGGGATTTACAATGAGCAGTTCTTC. Translated, it reads CASRAGIYNEQFF.